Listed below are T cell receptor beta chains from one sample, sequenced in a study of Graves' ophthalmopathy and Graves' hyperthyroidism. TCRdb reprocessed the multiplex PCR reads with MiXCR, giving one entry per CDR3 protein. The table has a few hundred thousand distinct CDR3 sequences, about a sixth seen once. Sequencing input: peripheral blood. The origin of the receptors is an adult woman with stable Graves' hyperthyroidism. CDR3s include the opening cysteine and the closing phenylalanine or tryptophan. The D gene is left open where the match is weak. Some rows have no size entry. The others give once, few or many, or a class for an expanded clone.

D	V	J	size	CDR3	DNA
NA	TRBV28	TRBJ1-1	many	CASTDMGFMNTEAFF	TGTGCCAGCACGGATATGGGTTTCATGAACACTGAAGCTTTCTTT
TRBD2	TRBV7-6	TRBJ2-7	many	CASSQDGAGGFYEQYF	TGTGCCAGCAGCCAAGACGGCGCGGGAGGGTTCTACGAGCAGTACTTC
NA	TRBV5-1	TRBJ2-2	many	CASSSGTVNTGELFF	TGCGCCAGCAGCAGCGGGACAGTGAACACCGGGGAGCTGTTTTTT
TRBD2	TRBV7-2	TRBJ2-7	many	CASSLRLAAYEQYF	TGTGCCAGCAGCTTACGGCTAGCGGCCTACGAGCAGTACTTC
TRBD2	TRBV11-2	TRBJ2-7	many	CASSFTSGGSYEQYF	TGTGCCAGCAGCTTTACATCGGGGGGCTCCTACGAGCAGTACTTC
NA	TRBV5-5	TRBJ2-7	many	CASSSARAATYEQYF	TGTGCCAGCAGCTCAGCGCGGGCAGCCACCTACGAGCAGTACTTC
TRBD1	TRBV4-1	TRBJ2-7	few	CASSPRGGTGRYEQYF	TGCGCCAGCAGCCCCAGGGGGGGGACAGGGCGCTACGAGCAGTACTTC
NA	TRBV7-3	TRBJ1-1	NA	CASSLTPDSEAFF	TGTGCCAGCAGCTTAACCCCTGACAGTGAAGCTTTCTTT
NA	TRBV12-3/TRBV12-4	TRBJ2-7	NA	CASRTGRPNYEQYF	TGTGCCAGCAGGACGGGACGCCCGAACTACGAGCAGTACTTC
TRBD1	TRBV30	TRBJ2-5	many	CAWGKGTVQETQYF	TGTGCCTGGGGGAAAGGGACAGTCCAAGAGACCCAGTACTTC
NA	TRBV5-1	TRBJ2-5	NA	CASSPGHIETQYF	TGCGCCAGCAGCCCGGGACACATAGAGACCCAGTACTTC
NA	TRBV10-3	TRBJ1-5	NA	CAIREGANSNQPQHF	TGTGCCATCAGAGAAGGAGCCAATAGCAATCAGCCCCAGCATTTT
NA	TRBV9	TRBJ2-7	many	CASTPGPSGEQYF	TGTGCCAGCACCCCGGGACCGTCGGGGGAGCAGTACTTC